What follows describes a single T cell receptor beta chain. The sample belongs to a study of lymphopenia after photon versus proton radiotherapy. Repertoires were generated with immunoSEQ multiplex PCR, while TCRdb's copy carries only in-frame clones and drops some. The sample gives tens of thousands of clones, 75% to 90% of which show up once; under 14% is in the top ten. The clonotype originates from a man of 80 years or more with esophageal cancer. Specimen: peripheral blood, collected from a patient treated with proton-based radiotherapy.

The CDR3 DNA sequence: TGCGCCAGCAGCCAAGGCCCAGCCAAGAACTATGGCTACACCTTC. The encoded protein is CASSQGPAKNYGYTF. The V and J genes are TRBV4-1 and TRBJ1-2; D is unresolved. The ends were cut back, 1 base at V and 2 bases at J, with 11 bases in the middle. The CDR3 length is 15 residues. Germline V gives CDR1 MGHRA, CDR2 YSYEKL.